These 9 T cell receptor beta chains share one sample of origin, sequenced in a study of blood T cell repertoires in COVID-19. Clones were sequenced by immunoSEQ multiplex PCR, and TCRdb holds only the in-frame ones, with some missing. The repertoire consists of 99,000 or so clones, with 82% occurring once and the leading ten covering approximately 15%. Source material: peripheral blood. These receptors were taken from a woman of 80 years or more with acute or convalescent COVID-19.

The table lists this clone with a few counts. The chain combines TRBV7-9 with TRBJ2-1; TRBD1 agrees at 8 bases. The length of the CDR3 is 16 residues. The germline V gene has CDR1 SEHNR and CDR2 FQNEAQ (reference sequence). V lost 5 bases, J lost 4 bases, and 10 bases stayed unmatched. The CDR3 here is CASSRTGFGSYNEQFF. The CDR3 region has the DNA TGTGCCAGCAGCCGGACAGGGTTCGGGTCTTACAATGAGCAGTTCTTC.

The chain's CDR3 is CASTPSGTDTQYF. Here the CDR3 DNA reads TGTGCCAGCACCCCTAGCGGCACAGATACGCAGTATTTT. The chain has TRBV6-5 and TRBJ2-3; possible D gene TRBD2, 6 bases. The CDR3 spans 13 residues. V lost 7 bases, J lost 1 base, and 9 bases lay in between. Germline CDR1 reads MNHEY; CDR2 reads SVGAGI.

CDR3 in DNA: TGTGCCAGCAGCCGGAGCGGCTCTACCACAGATACGCAGTATTTT. As protein: CASSRSGSTTDTQYF. V usage is TRBV7-8 and J usage is TRBJ2-3, with D tentatively TRBD2 (5 bases). V was trimmed by 5 bases and J by 2 bases, leaving 14 bases between them. The CDR3 loop spans 15 amino acids. Looked up from germline, CDR1 is SGHVS and CDR2 is FQNEAQ.

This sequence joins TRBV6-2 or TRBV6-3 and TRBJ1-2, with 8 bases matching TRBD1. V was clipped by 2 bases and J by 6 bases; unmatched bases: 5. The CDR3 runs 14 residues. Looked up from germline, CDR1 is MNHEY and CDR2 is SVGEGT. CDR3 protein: CASSYPKTGDGYTF. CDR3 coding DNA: TGTGCCAGCAGTTACCCTAAGACAGGGGATGGCTACACCTTC.

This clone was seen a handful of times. Written as DNA, the CDR3 is TGTGCCAGCAGTTTCGGCCAGGGGTGGGAGCAGTACTTC. Amino acids: CASSFGQGWEQYF. The V call is TRBV28, the J call TRBJ2-7; maybe TRBD1 (6 bases). With 3 bases removed from V and 7 bases from J, the gap between germline ends came to 13 bases. This CDR3 has 13 amino acids. Germline CDR1 and CDR2: MDHEN and SYDVKM.

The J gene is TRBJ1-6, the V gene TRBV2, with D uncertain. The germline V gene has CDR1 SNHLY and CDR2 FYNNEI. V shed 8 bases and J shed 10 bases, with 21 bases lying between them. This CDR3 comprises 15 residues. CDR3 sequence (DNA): TGTGCCAGCGCGCCTTTCTCCGAAAGAGGGTCACCCCTCCACTTT. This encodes CASAPFSERGSPLHF.

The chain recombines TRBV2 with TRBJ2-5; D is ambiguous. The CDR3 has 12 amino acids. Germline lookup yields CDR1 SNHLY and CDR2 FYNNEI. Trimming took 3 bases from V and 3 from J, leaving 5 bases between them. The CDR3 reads CASSEAEETQYF. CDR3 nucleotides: TGTGCCAGCAGTGAGGCAGAAGAGACCCAGTACTTC.

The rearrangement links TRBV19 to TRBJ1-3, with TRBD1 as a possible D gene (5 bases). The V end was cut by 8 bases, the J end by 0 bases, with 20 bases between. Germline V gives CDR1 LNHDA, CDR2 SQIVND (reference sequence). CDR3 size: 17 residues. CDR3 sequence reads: CASQGAGGASSGNTIYF. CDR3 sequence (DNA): TGTGCCAGTCAAGGAGCGGGAGGGGCGAGCTCTGGAAACACCATATATTTT.

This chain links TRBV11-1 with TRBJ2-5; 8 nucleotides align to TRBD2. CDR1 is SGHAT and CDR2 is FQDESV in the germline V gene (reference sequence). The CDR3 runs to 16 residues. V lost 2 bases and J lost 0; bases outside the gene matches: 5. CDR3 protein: CASSLPTSAYQETQYF. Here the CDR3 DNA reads TGTGCCAGCAGCTTACCGACTAGCGCTTACCAAGAGACCCAGTACTTC.